Reported below is one T cell receptor (beta chain). The data are from a study of blood T cell repertoires in COVID-19. This CDR3 has 16 residues. The V end was cut by 5 bases, the J end by 2 bases, with 17 bases between. Germline CDR1 reads MGHRA; CDR2 reads YSYEKL. TCRdb's copy holds only in-frame clones and misses some; the assay was immunoSEQ multiplex PCR. Here the sample spans 450,000 to 500,000 clones, approximately 90% being singletons. Sequencing used PBMCs or T cells enriched from blood (not recorded which). The chain combines TRBV4-1 with TRBJ2-3; a weak D match, TRBD2 (6 bases). This clonotype originated in a woman aged 55 to 70 who had recovered from COVID-19. The CDR3 nucleotides read TGCGCCAGCAGCTCCTCGGAGGGCAGACTCACAGATACGCAGTATTTT. Encoded protein: CASSSSEGRLTDTQYF.